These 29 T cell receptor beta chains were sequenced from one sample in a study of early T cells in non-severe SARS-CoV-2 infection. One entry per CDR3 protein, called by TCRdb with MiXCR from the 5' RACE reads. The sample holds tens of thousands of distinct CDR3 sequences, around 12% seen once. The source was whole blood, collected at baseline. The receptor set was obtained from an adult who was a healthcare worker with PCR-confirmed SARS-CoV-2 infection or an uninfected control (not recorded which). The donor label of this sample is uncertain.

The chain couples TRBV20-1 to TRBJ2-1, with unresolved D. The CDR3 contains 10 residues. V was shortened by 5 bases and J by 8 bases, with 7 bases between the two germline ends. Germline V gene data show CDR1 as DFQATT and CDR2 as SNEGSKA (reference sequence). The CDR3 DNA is TGCAGTGCTGTGTACCATGAGCAGTTCTTC. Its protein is CSAVYHEQFF.

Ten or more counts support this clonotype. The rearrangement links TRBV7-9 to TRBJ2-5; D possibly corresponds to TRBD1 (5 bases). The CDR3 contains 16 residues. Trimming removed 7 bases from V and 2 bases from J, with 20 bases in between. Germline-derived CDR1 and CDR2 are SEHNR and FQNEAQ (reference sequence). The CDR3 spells CASNLDPGDSQETQYF. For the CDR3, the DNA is TGTGCCAGCAACCTAGATCCGGGCGACAGTCAAGAGACCCAGTACTTC. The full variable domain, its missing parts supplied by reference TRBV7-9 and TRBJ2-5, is DTGVSQNPRHKITKRGQNVTFRCDPISEHNRLYWYRQTLGQGPEFLTYFQNEAQLEKSRLLSDRFSAERPKGSFSTLEIQRTEQGDSAMYLCASNLDPGDSQETQYFGPGTRLLVL.

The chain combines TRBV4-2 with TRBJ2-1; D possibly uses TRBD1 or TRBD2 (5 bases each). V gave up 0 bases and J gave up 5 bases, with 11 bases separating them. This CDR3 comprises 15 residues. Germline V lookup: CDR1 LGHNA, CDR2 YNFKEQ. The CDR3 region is CASSQEPLGHNEQFF. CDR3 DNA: TGTGCCAGCAGCCAAGAGCCCTTGGGACACAATGAGCAGTTCTTC.

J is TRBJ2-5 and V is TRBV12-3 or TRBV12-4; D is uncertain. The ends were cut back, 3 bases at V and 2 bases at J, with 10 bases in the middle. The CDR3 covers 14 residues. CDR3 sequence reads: CASSLITRQETQYF. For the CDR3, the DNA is TGTGCCAGCAGTTTGATTACGCGTCAAGAGACCCAGTACTTC.

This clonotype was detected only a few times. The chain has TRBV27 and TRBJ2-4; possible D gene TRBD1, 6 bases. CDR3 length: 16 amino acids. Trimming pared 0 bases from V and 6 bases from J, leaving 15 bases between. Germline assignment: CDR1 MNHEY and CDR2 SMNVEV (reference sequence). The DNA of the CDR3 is TGTGCCAGCAGTTTATCTCTACTTGGCAGGGGAAACATTCAGTACTTC. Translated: CASSLSLLGRGNIQYF.

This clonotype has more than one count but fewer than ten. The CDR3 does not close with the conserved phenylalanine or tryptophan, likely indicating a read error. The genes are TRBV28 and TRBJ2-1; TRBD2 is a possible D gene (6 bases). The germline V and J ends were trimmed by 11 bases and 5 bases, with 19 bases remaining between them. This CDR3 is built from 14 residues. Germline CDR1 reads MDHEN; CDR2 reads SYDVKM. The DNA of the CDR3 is TGTGCCTTATCCGCCGGGGGTCCTAACAATGAGCAGTTCCTC. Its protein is CALSAGGPNNEQFL.

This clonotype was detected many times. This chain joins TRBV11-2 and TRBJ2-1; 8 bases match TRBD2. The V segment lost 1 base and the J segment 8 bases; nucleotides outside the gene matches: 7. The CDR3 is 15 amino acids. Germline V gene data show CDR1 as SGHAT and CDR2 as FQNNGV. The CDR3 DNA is TGTGCCAGCAGCTTAGCGGGGGGGATAGGATATGAGCAGTTCTTC. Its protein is CASSLAGGIGYEQFF.

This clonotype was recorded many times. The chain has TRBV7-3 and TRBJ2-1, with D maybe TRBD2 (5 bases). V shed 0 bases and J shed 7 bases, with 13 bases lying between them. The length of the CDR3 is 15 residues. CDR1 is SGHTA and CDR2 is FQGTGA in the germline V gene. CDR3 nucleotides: TGTGCCAGCAGCTTAACGCTAGCCAAAGGGAATGAGCAGTTCTTC. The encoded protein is CASSLTLAKGNEQFF.

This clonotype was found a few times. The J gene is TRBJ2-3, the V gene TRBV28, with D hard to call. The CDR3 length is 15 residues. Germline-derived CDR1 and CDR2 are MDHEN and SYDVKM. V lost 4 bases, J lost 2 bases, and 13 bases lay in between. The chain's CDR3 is CASSSPGSDTDTQYF. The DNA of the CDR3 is TGTGCCAGCAGTTCCCCCGGGTCAGACACAGATACGCAGTATTTT. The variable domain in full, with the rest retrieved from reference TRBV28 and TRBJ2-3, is DVKVTQSSRYLVKRTGEKVFLECVQDMDHENMFWYRQDPGLGLRLIYFSYDVKMKEKGDIPEGYSVSREKKERFSLILESASTNQTSMYLCASSSPGSDTDTQYFGPGTRLTVL.

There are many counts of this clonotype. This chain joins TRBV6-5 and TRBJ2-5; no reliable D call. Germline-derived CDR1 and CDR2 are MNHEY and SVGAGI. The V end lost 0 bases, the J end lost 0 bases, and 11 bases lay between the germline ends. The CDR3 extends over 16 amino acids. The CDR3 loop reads CASSYSVLADQETQYF. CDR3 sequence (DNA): TGTGCCAGCAGTTACTCGGTGTTGGCGGACCAAGAGACCCAGTACTTC.

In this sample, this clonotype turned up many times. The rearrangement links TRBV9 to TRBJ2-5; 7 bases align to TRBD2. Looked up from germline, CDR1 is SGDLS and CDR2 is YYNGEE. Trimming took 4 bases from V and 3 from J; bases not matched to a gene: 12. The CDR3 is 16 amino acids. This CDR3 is CASSHGGRALEETQYF. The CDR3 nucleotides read TGTGCCAGCAGCCACGGGGGGAGAGCGCTCGAAGAGACCCAGTACTTC.

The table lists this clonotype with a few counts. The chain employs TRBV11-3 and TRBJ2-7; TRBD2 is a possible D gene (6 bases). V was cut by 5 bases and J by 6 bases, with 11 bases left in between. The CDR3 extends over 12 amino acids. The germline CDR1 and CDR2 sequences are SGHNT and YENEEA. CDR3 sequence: CASSITSSEQYF. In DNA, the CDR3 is TGTGCCAGCAGCATAACTAGCTCCGAGCAGTACTTC. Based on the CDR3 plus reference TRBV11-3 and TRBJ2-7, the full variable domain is EAGVVQSPRYKIIEKKQPVAFWCNPISGHNTLYWYLQNLGQGPELLIRYENEEAVDDSQLPKDRFSAERLKGVDSTLKIQPAELGDSAVYLCASSITSSEQYFGPGTRLTVT.

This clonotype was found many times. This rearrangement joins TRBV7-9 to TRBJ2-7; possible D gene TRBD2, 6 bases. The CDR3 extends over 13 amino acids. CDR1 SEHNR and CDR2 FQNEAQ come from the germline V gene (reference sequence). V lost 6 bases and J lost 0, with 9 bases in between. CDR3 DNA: TGTGCCAGCAGGGGGGGAAGCTCCTACGAGCAGTACTTC. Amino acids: CASRGGSSYEQYF.

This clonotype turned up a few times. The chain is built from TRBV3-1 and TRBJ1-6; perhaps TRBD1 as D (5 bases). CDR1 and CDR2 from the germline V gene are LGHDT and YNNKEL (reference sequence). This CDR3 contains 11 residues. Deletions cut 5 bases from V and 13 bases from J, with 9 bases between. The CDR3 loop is CASSFQGPLHF. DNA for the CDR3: TGTGCCAGCAGCTTCCAGGGTCCCCTCCACTTT.

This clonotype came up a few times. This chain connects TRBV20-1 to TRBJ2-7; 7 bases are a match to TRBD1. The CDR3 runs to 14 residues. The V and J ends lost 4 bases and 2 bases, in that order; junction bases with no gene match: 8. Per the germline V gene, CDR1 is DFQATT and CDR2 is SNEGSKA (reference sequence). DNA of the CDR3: TGCAGTGCTAACAACAGGGGACAGACCTACGAGCAGTACTTC. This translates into CSANNRGQTYEQYF.

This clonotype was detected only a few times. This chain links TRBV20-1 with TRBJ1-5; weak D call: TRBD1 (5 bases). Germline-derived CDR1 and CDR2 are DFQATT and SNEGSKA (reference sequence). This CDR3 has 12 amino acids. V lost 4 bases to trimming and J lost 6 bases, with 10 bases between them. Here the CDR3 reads CSAKAGGQPQHF. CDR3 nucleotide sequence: TGCAGTGCTAAGGCCGGGGGTCAGCCCCAGCATTTT.

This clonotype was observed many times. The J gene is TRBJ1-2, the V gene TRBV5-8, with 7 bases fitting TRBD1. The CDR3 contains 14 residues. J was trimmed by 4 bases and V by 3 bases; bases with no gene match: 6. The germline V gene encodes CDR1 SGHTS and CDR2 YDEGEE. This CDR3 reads CASSSGTASYGYTF. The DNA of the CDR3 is TGTGCCAGCAGCTCAGGGACAGCATCCTATGGCTACACCTTC.

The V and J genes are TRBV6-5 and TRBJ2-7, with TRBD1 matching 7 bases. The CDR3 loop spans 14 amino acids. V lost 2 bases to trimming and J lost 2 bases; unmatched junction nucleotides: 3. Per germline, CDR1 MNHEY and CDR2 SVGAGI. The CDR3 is CASSYGQVTYEQYF. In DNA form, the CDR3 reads TGTGCCAGCAGTTACGGACAGGTTACCTACGAGCAGTACTTC.

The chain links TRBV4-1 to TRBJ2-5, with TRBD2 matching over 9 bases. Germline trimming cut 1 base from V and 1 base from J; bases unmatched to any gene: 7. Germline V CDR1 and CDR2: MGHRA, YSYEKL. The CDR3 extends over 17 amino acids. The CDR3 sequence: CASSQVGLAGPQETQYF. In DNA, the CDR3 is TGCGCCAGCAGCCAAGTTGGGCTAGCGGGGCCCCAAGAGACCCAGTACTTC.

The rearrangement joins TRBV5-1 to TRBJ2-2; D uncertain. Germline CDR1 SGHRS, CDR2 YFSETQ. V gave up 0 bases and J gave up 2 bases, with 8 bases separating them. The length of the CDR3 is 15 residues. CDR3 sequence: CASSLAAVNTGELFF. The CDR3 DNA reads TGCGCCAGCAGCTTGGCCGCCGTCAACACCGGGGAGCTGTTTTTT.

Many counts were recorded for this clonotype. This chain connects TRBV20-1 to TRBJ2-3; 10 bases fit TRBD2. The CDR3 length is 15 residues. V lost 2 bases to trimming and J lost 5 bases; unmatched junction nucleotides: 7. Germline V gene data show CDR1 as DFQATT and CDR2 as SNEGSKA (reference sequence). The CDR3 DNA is TGCAGTGCTAGATGGTCTAGCGGGGGCAGAGATACGCAGTATTTT. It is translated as CSARWSSGGRDTQYF.

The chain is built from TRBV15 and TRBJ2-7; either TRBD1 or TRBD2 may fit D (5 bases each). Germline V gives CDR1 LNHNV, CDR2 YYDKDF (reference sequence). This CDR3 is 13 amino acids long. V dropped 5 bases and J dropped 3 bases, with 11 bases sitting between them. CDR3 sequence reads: CATSVGEIYEQYF. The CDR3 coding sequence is TGTGCCACCAGCGTAGGGGAGATCTACGAGCAGTACTTC.

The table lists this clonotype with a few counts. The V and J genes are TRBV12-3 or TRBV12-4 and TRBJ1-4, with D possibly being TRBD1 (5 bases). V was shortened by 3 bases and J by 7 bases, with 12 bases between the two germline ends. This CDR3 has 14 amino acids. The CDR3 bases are TGTGCCAGCAGTTTGGGTAGGGGTAGTGAAAAACTGTTTTTT. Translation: CASSLGRGSEKLFF.

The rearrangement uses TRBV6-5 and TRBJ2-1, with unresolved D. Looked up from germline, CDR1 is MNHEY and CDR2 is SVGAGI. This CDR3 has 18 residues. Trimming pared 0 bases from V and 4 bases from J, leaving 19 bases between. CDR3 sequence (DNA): TGTGCCAGCAGTTACTCGATTCCAACACGGCCTCTTTACAATGAGCAGTTCTTC. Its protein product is CASSYSIPTRPLYNEQFF.

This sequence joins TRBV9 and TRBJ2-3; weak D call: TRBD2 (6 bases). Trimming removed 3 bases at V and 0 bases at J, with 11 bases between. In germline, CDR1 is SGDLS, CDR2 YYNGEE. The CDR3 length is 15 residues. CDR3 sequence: CASSAERASTDTQYF. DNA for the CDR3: TGTGCCAGCAGCGCCGAGCGGGCCAGCACAGATACGCAGTATTTT.

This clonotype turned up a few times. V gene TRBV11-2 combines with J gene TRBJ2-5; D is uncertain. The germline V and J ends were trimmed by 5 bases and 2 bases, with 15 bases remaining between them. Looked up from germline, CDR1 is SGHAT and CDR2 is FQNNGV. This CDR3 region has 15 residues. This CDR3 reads CASSPRWSSQETQYF. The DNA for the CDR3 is TGTGCCAGCAGCCCAAGGTGGAGCTCACAAGAGACCCAGTACTTC. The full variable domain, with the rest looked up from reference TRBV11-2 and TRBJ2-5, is EAGVAQSPRYKIIEKRQSVAFWCNPISGHATLYWYQQILGQGPKLLIQFQNNGVVDDSQLPKDRFSAERLKGVDSTLKIQPAKLEDSAVYLCASSPRWSSQETQYFGPGTRLLVL.

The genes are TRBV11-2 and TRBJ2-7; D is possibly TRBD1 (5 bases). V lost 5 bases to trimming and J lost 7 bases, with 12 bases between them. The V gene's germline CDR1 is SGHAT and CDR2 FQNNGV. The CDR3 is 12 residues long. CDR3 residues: CASSVDISEQYF. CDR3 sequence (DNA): TGTGCCAGCAGCGTGGACATTTCTGAGCAGTACTTC.

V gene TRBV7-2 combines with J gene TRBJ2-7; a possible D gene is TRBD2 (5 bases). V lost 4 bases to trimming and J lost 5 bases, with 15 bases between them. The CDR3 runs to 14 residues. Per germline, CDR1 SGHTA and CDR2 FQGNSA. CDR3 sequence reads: CASSSRTGPNEQYF. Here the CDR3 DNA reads TGTGCCAGCAGCTCAAGGACTGGACCAAACGAGCAGTACTTC.

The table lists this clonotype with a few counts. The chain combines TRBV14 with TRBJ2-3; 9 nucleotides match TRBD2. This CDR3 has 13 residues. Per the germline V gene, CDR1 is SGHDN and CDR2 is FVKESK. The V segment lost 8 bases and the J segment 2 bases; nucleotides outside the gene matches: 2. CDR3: CASPSGNTDTQYF. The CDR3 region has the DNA TGTGCCAGCCCTAGCGGGAACACAGATACGCAGTATTTT.